Listed here are 9 T cell receptor beta chains from one sample, sequenced in a study of T-cell memory formation after mild COVID-19. From the 5' RACE reads, TCRdb called clonotypes with MiXCR, one entry per CDR3 protein. The repertoire has roughly 450,000 distinct CDR3 sequences, roughly 20% of them found once; the top ten carry roughly an eighth. Sequencing used PBMCs or a T cell subset sorted from them (not recorded which). Source of these receptors: an adult woman who had mild COVID-19 (a few samples of this study predate the infection). Cell type and time point are not known.

The chain has TRBV4-3 and TRBJ2-3, with D possibly TRBD2 on 5 matching bases. Germline-derived CDR1 and CDR2 are LGHNA and YSLEER. V dropped 0 bases and J dropped 5 bases, with 6 bases sitting between them. This CDR3 comprises 13 residues. The CDR3 DNA reads as TGCGCCAGCAGCCAAGATCGGGGAGATACGCAGTATTTT. Its protein product is CASSQDRGDTQYF.

This chain uses TRBV29-1 with TRBJ2-2, with 12 bases fitting TRBD2. CDR3 length: 14 residues. Germline values: CDR1 SQVTM, CDR2 ANQGSEA. The V segment lost 4 bases and the J segment 7 bases; nucleotides outside the gene matches: 4. CDR3 sequence reads: CSVGLAGDVGELFF. CDR3 in DNA: TGCAGCGTTGGACTAGCGGGAGATGTCGGGGAGCTGTTTTTT.

The chain carries TRBV18 and TRBJ1-5, with D tentatively TRBD1 (6 bases). Trimming stripped 3 bases from V and 0 bases from J, with 15 bases between. The length of the CDR3 is 17 residues. The germline V gene has CDR1 KGHSH and CDR2 LQKENI. Here the CDR3 reads CASSPIEGGPSNQPQHF. CDR3 coding DNA: TGTGCCAGCTCACCTATCGAAGGGGGGCCTAGCAATCAGCCCCAGCATTTT.

This chain links TRBV6-5 with TRBJ2-1; 7 bases are shared with TRBD1. The germline V gene has CDR1 MNHEY and CDR2 SVGAGI. The V segment lost 11 bases and the J segment 7 bases; nucleotides outside the gene matches: 17. The CDR3 extends over 15 amino acids. The CDR3 nucleotides read TGTGCCTCACACAGGGGTCTAGCAGAACAGAATGAGCAGTTCTTC. It translates to CASHRGLAEQNEQFF.

The DNA of the CDR3 is TGCGCCAGCAGCTTGGGACAAGAATCTCAGCCCCAGCATTTT. This encodes CASSLGQESQPQHF. The J gene is TRBJ1-5, the V gene TRBV5-1; D not resolved. The length of the CDR3 is 14 residues. V shed 0 bases and J shed 6 bases, with 10 bases lying between them. In germline, CDR1 is SGHRS, CDR2 YFSETQ.

This chain uses TRBV12-3 or TRBV12-4 with TRBJ1-1; D is unclear. This CDR3 region has 14 residues. The germline V and J ends were trimmed by 5 bases and 0 bases, with 10 bases remaining between them. CDR3 in amino acids: CASSHRTVNTEAFF. The CDR3 DNA is TGTGCCAGCAGTCATAGGACGGTGAACACTGAAGCTTTCTTT.

This clonotype was seen repeatedly, ten times or more. The chain uses TRBV4-1 and TRBJ1-1; 8 bases map to TRBD1. The length of the CDR3 is 16 residues. With V trimmed by 1 base and J by 2 bases, 6 bases remained unmatched. The germline gives CDR1 MGHRA, CDR2 YSYEKL. The CDR3 reads CASSQGRDRLNTEAFF. The CDR3, as DNA: TGCGCCAGCAGCCAAGGCAGGGACAGGCTTAACACTGAAGCTTTCTTT.

V and J are TRBV24-1 and TRBJ2-5, with D perhaps given as TRBD1 or TRBD2 (5 bases each). Trimming stripped 4 bases from V and 5 bases from J, with 13 bases between. From germline, CDR1 is KGHDR and CDR2 SFDVKD. The CDR3 runs 14 residues. The CDR3 region has the DNA TGTGCCACCAGTGAGGCAGGGACGGGGGAGACCCAGTACTTC. It encodes CATSEAGTGETQYF.

There are a few counts of this clonotype. This chain uses TRBV12-3 or TRBV12-4 with TRBJ2-1; no reliable D call. With 6 bases removed from V and 6 bases from J, the gap between germline ends came to 12 bases. CDR3 length: 13 amino acids. CDR3 residues: CASRPPHRNEQFF. CDR3 bases: TGTGCCAGCAGGCCCCCTCACCGCAATGAGCAGTTCTTC.